One sample yielded the 26 T cell receptor beta chains listed below, sequenced in a study of T cells in Graves' hyperthyroidism and ophthalmopathy. TCR beta CDR3 region amplification was performed from RNA transcripts. TCR CDR3 regions were first amplified by RT-PCR with HTBI primers. TCRdb reanalysed the multiplex PCR reads using MiXCR and keeps one entry per CDR3 protein. The data contain hundreds of thousands of distinct CDR3 sequences, approximately 15% of them seen just once; the ten biggest clones take up around 9.6%. Material for sequencing was blood. These receptors all come from a woman between 18 and 29 years old with Graves' hyperthyroidism.

This sequence joins TRBV20-1 and TRBJ2-5; TRBD2 matches 11 bases. V dropped 5 bases and J dropped 2; count of bases not matched to a gene: 22. The CDR3 extends over 20 amino acids. CDR1 DFQATT and CDR2 SNEGSKA come from the germline V gene (reference sequence). The CDR3 reads CSADAGTSGRHGRAQETQYF. The CDR3 nucleotides are TGCAGTGCTGACGCCGGCACTAGCGGGAGACATGGGAGGGCACAAGAGACCCAGTACTTC.

The chain carries TRBV6-5 and TRBJ2-5, with D unclear. In germline, CDR1 is MNHEY, CDR2 SVGAGI. CDR3 size: 14 residues. V lost 5 bases to trimming and J lost 7 bases, with 17 bases between them. CDR3 loop: CASSTRRRRGTQYF. The DNA for the CDR3 is TGTGCCAGCAGTACCCGACGGAGACGCGGGACCCAGTACTTC.

The chain joins TRBV29-1 to TRBJ2-1; either TRBD1 or TRBD2 may fit D (5 bases each). V shed 8 bases and J shed 3 bases, with 20 bases lying between them. This CDR3 region has 15 residues. The germline V gene encodes CDR1 SQVTM and CDR2 ANQGSEA. CDR3 protein: CSCKGGDLIYNEQFF. CDR3 sequence (DNA): TGCAGCTGCAAAGGTGGGGACCTTATCTACAATGAGCAGTTCTTC.

The chain employs TRBV15 and TRBJ2-7; D is perhaps TRBD1 (6 bases). Germline values: CDR1 LNHNV, CDR2 YYDKDF (reference sequence). Trimming cost V 4 bases and J 6 bases, with 19 bases left between them. This CDR3 is 15 amino acids long. CDR3: CATSIFQGQGSEQYF. In nucleotides, the CDR3 is TGTGCCACCAGCATCTTCCAAGGCCAGGGGAGCGAGCAGTACTTC.

This clonotype has more than one count but fewer than ten. CDR3 DNA sequence: TGTGCCAGCAGCCTGCCCGGGACTAGCGAGTATCCTCACTCCTACAATGAGCAGTTCTTC. It is translated as CASSLPGTSEYPHSYNEQFF. This chain connects TRBV7-2 to TRBJ2-1, with 10 nucleotides matching TRBD2. CDR1 is SGHTA, CDR2 FQGNSA, per germline. With 5 bases clipped from V and 0 bases from J, the junction kept 16 bases outside the gene matches. The CDR3 sequence is 20 residues long.

This clonotype has a handful of counts. The J gene is TRBJ2-1, the V gene TRBV3-1, with D hard to call. The CDR3 has 15 residues. In germline, CDR1 is LGHDT, CDR2 YNNKEL (reference sequence). V lost 0 bases, J lost 1 base, and 7 bases lay in between. The CDR3 sequence: CASSQERRSYNEQFF. As DNA, the CDR3 is TGTGCCAGCAGCCAAGAGAGAAGATCCTACAATGAGCAGTTCTTC.

This clonotype was detected a few times. V gene TRBV5-1 combines with J gene TRBJ2-3; D is unclear. V was trimmed by 5 bases and J by 0 bases, leaving 13 bases between them. This CDR3 has 15 amino acids. The germline V gene encodes CDR1 SGHRS and CDR2 YFSETQ. The CDR3 spells CASSTGTASTDTQYF. The CDR3, as DNA: TGCGCCAGCAGTACCGGAACAGCTAGCACAGATACGCAGTATTTT.

This clonotype was picked up many times. This chain uses TRBV2 with TRBJ1-5; no reliable D call. The V gene's germline CDR1 is SNHLY and CDR2 FYNNEI. The CDR3 has 13 amino acids. The V and J ends lost 6 bases and 4 bases respectively, with 10 bases between them. CDR3 coding DNA: TGTGCCAGCAGAGAATTCCCTAATCAGCCCCAGCATTTT. Protein: CASREFPNQPQHF.

This clonotype was found many times. DNA for the CDR3: TGTGCCAGCAGCCTCTGGGGCAGTAGCACAGATACGCAGTATTTT. Encoded protein: CASSLWGSSTDTQYF. The gene calls are TRBV7-8 and TRBJ2-3, with D possibly TRBD1 on 5 matching bases. The CDR3 runs 15 residues. Germline V gene lookup returns CDR1 SGHVS and CDR2 FQNEAQ. V was pared by 5 bases and J by 0 bases, with 12 bases between.

V is TRBV7-2 and J is TRBJ2-7, with D perhaps assigned TRBD1 or TRBD2 (5 bases each). The germline CDR1 and CDR2 sequences are SGHTA and FQGNSA. This CDR3 region has 16 residues. Trimming pared 4 bases from V and 2 bases from J, leaving 18 bases between. The CDR3 region is CASSYSGTKATYEQYF. For the CDR3, the DNA is TGTGCCAGCAGCTATTCCGGGACCAAGGCCACCTACGAGCAGTACTTC.

The sample holds a few counts of this clonotype. This sequence joins TRBV14 and TRBJ2-1, with TRBD2 identical over 12 bases. V shed 5 bases, J shed 6 bases, and the junction held 11 bases outside the gene matches. Per the germline V gene, CDR1 is SGHDN and CDR2 is FVKESK. The CDR3 has 17 amino acids. This CDR3 is CASSVYMGLAGINEQFF. The CDR3 DNA sequence: TGTGCCAGCAGCGTATATATGGGACTAGCGGGTATCAATGAGCAGTTCTTC.

This clonotype came up many times. This chain links TRBV27 with TRBJ2-1, with unresolved D. The CDR3 runs to 15 residues. Germline V CDR1 and CDR2: MNHEY, SMNVEV (reference sequence). V lost 4 bases and J lost 0, with 10 bases in between. The CDR3 loop is CASSYSESSYNEQFF. CDR3 bases: TGTGCCAGCAGTTACTCGGAAAGCTCCTACAATGAGCAGTTCTTC.

In this sample, this clonotype turned up many times. The CDR3 loop reads CASSSTSGRTDTQYF. CDR3 sequence (DNA): TGTGCCAGCAGCTCGACTAGCGGTCGCACAGATACGCAGTATTTT. The chain links TRBV13 to TRBJ2-3; 9 bases fit TRBD2. This CDR3 comprises 15 residues. The V and J ends lost 4 bases and 1 base, in that order; junction bases with no gene match: 3. The germline CDR1 and CDR2 sequences are PRHDT and FYEKMQ (reference sequence).

This clonotype has at least ten counts. The gene calls are TRBV30 and TRBJ2-7; D perhaps matches TRBD1 (6 bases). The germline V and J ends were trimmed by 5 bases and 6 bases, with 26 bases remaining between them. CDR3 length: 16 residues. Germline V gene data show CDR1 as GTSNPN and CDR2 as SVGIG (reference sequence). The CDR3 region is CAWSGEPPLLSLEQYF. CDR3 in DNA: TGTGCCTGGTCAGGGGAGCCGCCTCTCCTATCCCTCGAGCAGTACTTC.

There are many counts of this clonotype. V usage is TRBV20-1 and J usage is TRBJ2-1; 14 positions agree with TRBD2. Germline assignment: CDR1 DFQATT and CDR2 SNEGSKA (reference sequence). V shed 6 bases and J 5 bases; nucleotides not matched to a gene: 3. CDR3 length: 14 amino acids. CDR3 coding DNA: TGCAGTGCCCAGGGACTAGCGGGAGACAATGAGCAGTTCTTC. Translation: CSAQGLAGDNEQFF.

CDR3 sequence reads: CASSPSWLAGEREQFF. CDR3 DNA sequence: TGTGCCAGCAGCCCAAGTTGGCTAGCGGGAGAGAGGGAGCAGTTCTTC. The chain couples TRBV9 to TRBJ2-1; 10 bases are a match to TRBD2. The germline CDR1 and CDR2 sequences are SGDLS and YYNGEE. Trimming took 4 bases from V and 10 from J; bases not matched to a gene: 14. This CDR3 is built from 16 residues.

The table lists this clonotype with a few counts. Because it lacks the conserved phenylalanine or tryptophan at the end, this CDR3 is likely a read error. V is TRBV20-1 and J is TRBJ2-2; no firm D call. From germline, CDR1 is DFQATT and CDR2 SNEGSKA (reference sequence). The CDR3 totals 14 residues. The germline V and J ends were trimmed by 3 bases and 2 bases, with 10 bases remaining between them. The CDR3 DNA reads as TGCAGTGCTAGGGCACCTCCTAACACCGGGGAGCTGTTTTCT. Protein product: CSARAPPNTGELFS.

The table lists this clonotype with a few counts. V is TRBV28 and J is TRBJ2-1; D uncertain. V lost 5 bases and J 8 bases, leaving 16 bases between the germline ends. Germline CDR1 is MDHEN and CDR2 is SYDVKM. The CDR3 is 14 amino acids. The CDR3 DNA follows: TGTGCCAGCAGTATGGCCCACCTCGCCTATGAGCAGTTCTTC. Translating gives CASSMAHLAYEQFF.

This clonotype has a count of ten or more. The chain links TRBV20-1 to TRBJ2-1; D uncertain. V lost 0 bases, J lost 5 bases, and 17 bases lay in between. Germline V gives CDR1 DFQATT, CDR2 SNEGSKA (reference sequence). The length of the CDR3 is 16 residues. CDR3 sequence reads: CSAREGLFYLDNEQFF. CDR3 coding DNA: TGCAGTGCTAGAGAAGGGCTATTTTATCTCGACAATGAGCAGTTCTTC.

This clonotype was observed at least ten times. The chain carries TRBV11-3 and TRBJ2-2, with a weak D call TRBD1 (5 bases). Germline CDR1 and CDR2: SGHNT and YENEEA. The CDR3 runs to 15 residues. Trimming pared 4 bases from V and 1 base from J, leaving 10 bases between. The CDR3 DNA reads TGTGCCAGCAGCTCAGGGCGTTGGAACACCGGGGAGCTGTTTTTT. This codes for CASSSGRWNTGELFF. Drawing the rest from reference TRBV11-3 and TRBJ2-2, the complete variable domain is EAGVVQSPRYKIIEKKQPVAFWCNPISGHNTLYWYLQNLGQGPELLIRYENEEAVDDSQLPKDRFSAERLKGVDSTLKIQPAELGDSAVYLCASSSGRWNTGELFFGEGSRLTVL.

The rearrangement uses TRBV20-1 and TRBJ1-5; 7 nucleotides match TRBD1. The germline V gene encodes CDR1 DFQATT and CDR2 SNEGSKA (reference sequence). This CDR3 has 14 amino acids. V lost 4 bases to trimming and J lost 3 bases; unmatched junction nucleotides: 6. The CDR3, as DNA: TGCAGTGCTAAAAGGGGACAGAACAATCAGCCCCAGCATTTT. Translated, it gives CSAKRGQNNQPQHF.

V gene TRBV7-9 combines with J gene TRBJ1-1, with D possibly TRBD1 on 6 matching bases. This CDR3 spans 16 amino acids. Germline CDR1 SEHNR, CDR2 FQNEAQ (reference sequence). The ends were cut back, 5 bases at V and 4 bases at J, with 20 bases in the middle. The CDR3 DNA is TGTGCCAGCAGCCGACCGTTAAGGGGGACCTCCACTGAAGCTTTCTTT. Translation: CASSRPLRGTSTEAFF. Supplemented by reference TRBV7-9 and TRBJ1-1, the full variable domain reads DTGVSQNPRHKITKRGQNVTFRCDPISEHNRLYWYRQTLGQGPEFLTYFQNEAQLEKSRLLSDRFSAERPKGSFSTLEIQRTEQGDSAMYLCASSRPLRGTSTEAFFGQGTRLTVV.

The table lists this clonotype with many counts. This chain links TRBV4-1 with TRBJ1-2; D is uncertain. The V end was cut by 1 base, the J end by 0 bases, with 3 bases between. Germline loops: CDR1 MGHRA, CDR2 YSYEKL. The CDR3 has 13 amino acids. This CDR3 is CASSQVSNYGYTF. The CDR3 nucleotides are TGCGCCAGCAGCCAAGTTTCTAACTATGGCTACACCTTC.

This clonotype was observed at least ten times. The CDR3 DNA follows: TGTGCCAGCAGATCGAGCGGGGGGCGGCTAGCGGAGAAAAAGACCCAGTACTTC. Encoded protein: CASRSSGGRLAEKKTQYF. The chain has TRBV7-2 and TRBJ2-5, with 9 bases aligning to TRBD2. Germline V lookup: CDR1 SGHTA, CDR2 FQGNSA. The CDR3 loop spans 18 amino acids. J was trimmed by 6 bases and V by 6 bases; bases with no gene match: 20.

This clonotype turned up a few times. A much bigger clone sits one base away, suggesting this may be a read error. V usage is TRBV11-3 and J usage is TRBJ2-7; D unclear. Looked up from germline, CDR1 is SGHNT and CDR2 is YENEEA. Trimming removed 5 bases from V and 0 bases from J, with 5 bases in between. This CDR3 is 12 amino acids long. The CDR3 nucleotides read TGTGCCAGCAGCGACAACTCCTACGAGCAGTACTTC. Amino acids: CASSDNSYEQYF.

This clonotype has a handful of counts. J is TRBJ2-1 and V is TRBV20-1; possibly TRBD1 or TRBD2 for D (5 bases each). The V and J ends lost 5 bases and 3 bases respectively, with 17 bases between them. Germline CDR1 reads DFQATT; CDR2 reads SNEGSKA (reference sequence). The CDR3 sequence is 15 residues long. The CDR3 region is CSAGPGTRVYNEQFF. In nucleotides, the CDR3 is TGCAGTGCTGGCCCGGGGACGAGGGTCTACAATGAGCAGTTCTTC.